These T cell receptor beta chains were read from a single sample in a study of PD-L1 blockade in urothelial cancer. Profiling relied on immunoSEQ multiplex PCR, and the TCRdb table lists in-frame clones only, not all of them. The table records about 74,000 clones, around 84% of them present only once. Sequences were derived from PBMCs, sampled around atezolizumab (anti-PD-L1) treatment. Receptor source: a man aged 65 to 85 with urothelial cancer. The CDR3 runs from the conserved cysteine through the conserved F or W. Fields, in order: D gene, clone size, V gene, J gene, CDR3 protein, CDR3 DNA. The D gene is left open where the match is weak. Clone size is stated in some rows and not others, as once, few, many or a class when expanded.

D gene: NA; clone size: NA; V gene: TRBV7-2; J gene: TRBJ2-4; CDR3 protein: CASSSGDIQYF; CDR3 DNA: TGTGCCAGCAGCTCAGGGGACATTCAGTACTTC
D gene: TRBD1; clone size: NA; V gene: TRBV4-1; J gene: TRBJ1-2; CDR3 protein: CASSDPQGAYYYGYTF; CDR3 DNA: TGCGCCAGCAGCGATCCGCAGGGGGCGTATTACTATGGCTACACCTTC
D gene: TRBD1; clone size: NA; V gene: TRBV6-1; J gene: TRBJ1-1; CDR3 protein: CASRQGWKEGEAFF; CDR3 DNA: TGTGCCAGCAGACAGGGGTGGAAGGAGGGCGAAGCTTTCTTT
D gene: TRBD1; clone size: NA; V gene: TRBV6-5; J gene: TRBJ2-1; CDR3 protein: CASSPGTGGVGEQFF; CDR3 DNA: TGTGCCAGCAGTCCAGGGACAGGGGGTGTAGGTGAGCAGTTCTTC
D gene: NA; clone size: NA; V gene: TRBV6-1; J gene: TRBJ2-4; CDR3 protein: CASSVPGNIQYF; CDR3 DNA: TGTGCCAGCAGTGTCCCCGGAAACATTCAGTACTTC
D gene: NA; clone size: NA; V gene: TRBV28; J gene: TRBJ1-5; CDR3 protein: CASSSRVRRDQPQHF; CDR3 DNA: TGTGCCAGCAGCTCCAGGGTACGTAGGGATCAGCCCCAGCATTTT
D gene: TRBD1; clone size: NA; V gene: TRBV19; J gene: TRBJ1-1; CDR3 protein: CASSMGWRQGNTEAFF; CDR3 DNA: TGTGCCAGTAGTATGGGTTGGAGACAGGGGAACACTGAAGCTTTCTTT
D gene: TRBD1; clone size: once; V gene: TRBV6-6; J gene: TRBJ1-1; CDR3 protein: CASSYGGQGSTEAFF; CDR3 DNA: TGTGCCAGCAGTTACGGAGGACAGGGGTCCACTGAAGCTTTCTTT
D gene: TRBD1; clone size: NA; V gene: TRBV28; J gene: TRBJ1-5; CDR3 protein: CASSSSRQGWNQPQHF; CDR3 DNA: TGTGCCAGCAGTTCGTCCCGACAGGGCTGGAATCAGCCCCAGCATTTT
D gene: NA; clone size: NA; V gene: TRBV18; J gene: TRBJ2-7; CDR3 protein: CASSPGATVDYEQYF; CDR3 DNA: TGTGCCAGCTCACCAGGCGCAACAGTAGACTACGAGCAGTACTTC
D gene: TRBD2; clone size: NA; V gene: TRBV10-2; J gene: TRBJ2-3; CDR3 protein: CASSGTSRDTQYF; CDR3 DNA: TGCGCCAGCAGTGGGACTAGCAGAGATACGCAGTATTTT
D gene: NA; clone size: NA; V gene: TRBV7-2; J gene: TRBJ2-5; CDR3 protein: CASSLFGVQETQYF; CDR3 DNA: TGTGCCAGCAGTCTCTTCGGGGTACAAGAGACCCAGTACTTC
D gene: TRBD2; clone size: NA; V gene: TRBV5-6; J gene: TRBJ2-3; CDR3 protein: CASSRLGLAGINTDTQYF; CDR3 DNA: TGTGCCAGCAGCCGCCTGGGGCTAGCGGGAATAAACACAGATACGCAGTATTTT
D gene: TRBD2; clone size: once; V gene: TRBV11-2; J gene: TRBJ2-1; CDR3 protein: CASSLMGALAGGTNEQFF; CDR3 DNA: TGTGCCAGCAGCTTAATGGGTGCACTAGCGGGAGGTACAAATGAGCAGTTCTTC
D gene: NA; clone size: once; V gene: TRBV5-5; J gene: TRBJ1-5; CDR3 protein: CASSLASYLNQPQHF; CDR3 DNA: TGTGCCAGCAGCTTGGCTAGTTACCTTAATCAGCCCCAGCATTTT
D gene: NA; clone size: NA; V gene: TRBV28; J gene: TRBJ2-2; CDR3 protein: CASSPGIPTGELFF; CDR3 DNA: TGTGCCAGCAGTCCCGGGATCCCAACCGGGGAGCTGTTTTTT
D gene: TRBD1; clone size: NA; V gene: TRBV25-1; J gene: TRBJ2-7; CDR3 protein: CASSATGAHEQYF; CDR3 DNA: TGTGCCAGCAGTGCGACAGGGGCCCACGAGCAGTACTTC
D gene: NA; clone size: NA; V gene: TRBV6-1; J gene: TRBJ1-2; CDR3 protein: CASSSLTEYYGYTF; CDR3 DNA: TGTGCCAGCAGTTCCCTTACAGAATACTATGGCTACACCTTC
D gene: NA; clone size: once; V gene: TRBV5-1; J gene: TRBJ2-2; CDR3 protein: CASSLDTMNTGELFF; CDR3 DNA: TGCGCCAGCAGCTTGGACACCATGAACACCGGGGAGCTGTTTTTT
D gene: TRBD2; clone size: NA; V gene: TRBV6-5; J gene: TRBJ2-7; CDR3 protein: CASSRTSGSVGEQYF; CDR3 DNA: TGTGCCAGCAGTAGAACTAGCGGGAGCGTCGGGGAGCAGTACTTC
D gene: NA; clone size: once; V gene: TRBV25-1; J gene: TRBJ2-7; CDR3 protein: CASSDRSGAPTYEQYF; CDR3 DNA: TGTGCCAGCAGTGACAGGAGCGGAGCCCCTACCTACGAGCAGTACTTC
D gene: NA; clone size: NA; V gene: TRBV7-9; J gene: TRBJ2-3; CDR3 protein: CASSLGAGGNTDTQYF; CDR3 DNA: TGTGCCAGCAGCTTGGGAGCGGGTGGTAACACAGATACGCAGTATTTT
D gene: TRBD1; clone size: NA; V gene: TRBV5-4; J gene: TRBJ2-4; CDR3 protein: CASSLEGAGAKNIQYF; CDR3 DNA: TGTGCCAGCAGCCTAGAGGGGGCAGGGGCCAAAAACATTCAGTACTTC
D gene: NA; clone size: few; V gene: TRBV30; J gene: TRBJ1-1; CDR3 protein: CAAEQGYTEAFF; CDR3 DNA: TGTGCCGCCGAACAGGGATACACTGAAGCTTTCTTT
D gene: NA; clone size: NA; V gene: TRBV19; J gene: TRBJ2-2; CDR3 protein: CASKTRTGELFF; CDR3 DNA: TGTGCCAGTAAGACCAGGACCGGGGAGCTGTTTTTT
D gene: NA; clone size: few; V gene: TRBV7-8; J gene: TRBJ1-2; CDR3 protein: CASSLSSQGFEGYTF; CDR3 DNA: TGTGCCAGCAGCTTAAGCTCACAGGGCTTCGAAGGCTACACCTTC